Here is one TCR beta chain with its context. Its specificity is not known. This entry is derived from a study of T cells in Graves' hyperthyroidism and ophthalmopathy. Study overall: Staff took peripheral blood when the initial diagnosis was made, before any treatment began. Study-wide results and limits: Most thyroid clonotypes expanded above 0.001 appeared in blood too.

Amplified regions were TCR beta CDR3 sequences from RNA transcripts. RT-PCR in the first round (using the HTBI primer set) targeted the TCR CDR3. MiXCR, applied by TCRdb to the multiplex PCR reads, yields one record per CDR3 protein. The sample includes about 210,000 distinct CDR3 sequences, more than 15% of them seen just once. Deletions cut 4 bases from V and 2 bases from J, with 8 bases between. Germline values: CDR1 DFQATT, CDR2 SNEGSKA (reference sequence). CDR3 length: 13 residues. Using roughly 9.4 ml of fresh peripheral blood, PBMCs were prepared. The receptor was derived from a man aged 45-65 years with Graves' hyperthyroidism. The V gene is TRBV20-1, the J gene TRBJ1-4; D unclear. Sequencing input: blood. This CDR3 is CSATRGTNEKLFF. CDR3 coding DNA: TGCAGTGCTACTCGAGGGACTAATGAAAAACTGTTTTTT.